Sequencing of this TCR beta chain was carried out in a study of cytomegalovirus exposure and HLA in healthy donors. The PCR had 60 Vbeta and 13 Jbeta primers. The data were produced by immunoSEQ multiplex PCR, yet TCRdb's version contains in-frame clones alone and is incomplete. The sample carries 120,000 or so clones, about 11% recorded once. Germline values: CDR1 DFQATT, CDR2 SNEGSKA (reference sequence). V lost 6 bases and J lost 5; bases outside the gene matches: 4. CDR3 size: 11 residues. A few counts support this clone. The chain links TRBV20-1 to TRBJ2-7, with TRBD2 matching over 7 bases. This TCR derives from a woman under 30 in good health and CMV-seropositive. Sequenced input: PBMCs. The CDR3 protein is CSARDYDEQYF. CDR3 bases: TGCAGTGCCAGGGACTACGACGAGCAGTACTTC.